This TCR beta chain emerged from a study of blood T cell repertoires in COVID-19. Study-level information: Samples came from the United States, Italy and Spain, spanning acute and convalescent COVID-19.

Under the authors' procedure: Amplified reference gene primers provided the basis for estimating nucleated cell counts. Method: immunoSEQ multiplex PCR; TCRdb's copy keeps in-frame clones and lacks some. V and J calls and clone size are copied from that table; D and trimming were computed from the DNA. The table shows just under 30,000 clones, with roughly 90% occurring only once. CDR1 and CDR2 from the germline V gene are LNHDA and SQIVND (reference sequence). V was trimmed by 5 bases and J by 17 bases, leaving 19 bases between them. CDR3 size: 13 residues. V usage is TRBV19 and J usage is TRBJ1-6; D is unresolved. This TCR derives from a human donor with active COVID-19. The donor label of this sample is uncertain. The sequencing sample was made of peripheral blood. The CDR3 nucleotides read TGTGCCAGTAGTCTCGGTTTTAATTCACCGATCCACTTT. It yields the protein CASSLGFNSPIHF. Full variable domain (remainder filled in from reference TRBV19 and TRBJ1-6): DGGITQSPKYLFRKEGQNVTLSCEQNLNHDAMYWYRQDPGQGLRLIYYSQIVNDFQKGDIAEGYSVSREKKESFPLTVTSAQKNPTAFYLCASSLGFNSPIHFGNGTRLTVT.